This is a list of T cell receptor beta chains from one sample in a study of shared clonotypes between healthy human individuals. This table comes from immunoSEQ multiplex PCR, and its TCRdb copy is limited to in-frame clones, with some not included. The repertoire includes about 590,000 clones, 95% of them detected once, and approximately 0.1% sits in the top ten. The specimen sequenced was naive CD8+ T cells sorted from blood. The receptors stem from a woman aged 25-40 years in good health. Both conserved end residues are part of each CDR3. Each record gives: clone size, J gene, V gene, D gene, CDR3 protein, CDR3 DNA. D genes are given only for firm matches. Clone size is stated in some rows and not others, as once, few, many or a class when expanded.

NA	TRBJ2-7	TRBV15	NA	CATSTTGHGYEQYF	TGTGCCACCAGCACAACGGGACACGGGTACGAGCAGTACTTC
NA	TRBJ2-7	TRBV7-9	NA	CASSPLDEQYF	TGTGCCAGCAGCCCCCTTGACGAGCAGTACTTC
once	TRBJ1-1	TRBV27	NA	CASRIGGTNTEAFF	TGTGCCAGCAGGATAGGGGGGACGAACACTGAAGCTTTCTTT
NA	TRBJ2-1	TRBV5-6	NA	CASSPQVGPSEYNEQFF	TGTGCCAGCAGCCCCCAGGTTGGGCCTAGCGAGTACAATGAGCAGTTCTTC
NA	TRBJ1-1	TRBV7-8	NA	CASSLALRGGYTEAFF	TGTGCCAGCAGCTTAGCGCTGAGGGGAGGGTACACTGAAGCTTTCTTT
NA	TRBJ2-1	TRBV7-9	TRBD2	CASSLALAGTTNEQFF	TGTGCCAGCAGCTTAGCACTAGCGGGGACCACGAATGAGCAGTTCTTC
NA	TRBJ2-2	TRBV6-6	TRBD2	CASSYAGGTGELFF	TGTGCCAGCAGTTACGCGGGAGGCACCGGGGAGCTGTTTTTT
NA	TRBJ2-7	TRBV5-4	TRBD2	CASSQSGSYEQYF	TGTGCCAGCAGCCAGAGCGGGAGTTACGAGCAGTACTTC
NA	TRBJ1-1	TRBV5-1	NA	CASSSPTVNTEAFF	TGCGCCAGCAGCTCCCCGACAGTGAACACTGAAGCTTTCTTT
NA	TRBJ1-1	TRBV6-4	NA	CASSRHEAFF	TGTGCCAGCTCCCGCCATGAAGCTTTCTTT
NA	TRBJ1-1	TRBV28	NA	CASSPFSEYTEAFF	TGTGCCAGCAGTCCCTTTTCGGAATACACTGAAGCTTTCTTT
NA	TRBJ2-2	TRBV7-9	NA	CASSPTGNGELFF	TGTGCCAGCAGCCCAACAGGGAACGGGGAGCTGTTTTTT
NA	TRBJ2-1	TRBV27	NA	CASSLRGPEQFF	TGTGCCAGCAGTTTGCGGGGTCCTGAGCAGTTCTTC
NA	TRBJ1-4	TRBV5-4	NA	CASSLKGTGLEKLFF	TGTGCCAGCAGCTTAAAGGGCACAGGTTTGGAAAAACTGTTTTTT
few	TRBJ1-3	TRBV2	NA	CASSEVSSGNTIYF	TGTGCCAGCAGTGAAGTAAGCTCTGGAAACACCATATATTTT
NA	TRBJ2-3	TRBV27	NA	CARYGRLIAPCTDTQYF	TGTGCCAGGTATGGCCGTCTTATAGCACCCTGCACAGATACGCAGTATTTT
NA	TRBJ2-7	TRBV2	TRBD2	CASSETAGTTAYEQYF	TGTGCCAGCAGTGAAACCGCCGGGACTACCGCCTACGAGCAGTACTTC
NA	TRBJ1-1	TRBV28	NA	CASRGLVGLATEAFF	TGTGCCAGCAGAGGGTTAGTTGGGCTTGCCACTGAAGCTTTCTTT
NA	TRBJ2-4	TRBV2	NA	CASTNSRENIQYF	TGTGCCAGCACTAATAGCAGGGAAAACATTCAGTACTTC
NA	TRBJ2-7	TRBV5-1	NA	CASSLATVGYEQYF	TGCGCCAGCAGCTTGGCGACGGTGGGCTACGAGCAGTACTTC
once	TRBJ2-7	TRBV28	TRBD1	CASRPGQGTYEQYF	TGTGCCAGCCGACCGGGACAGGGAACCTACGAGCAGTACTTC
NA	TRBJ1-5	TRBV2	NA	CASSDSRNQPQHF	TGTGCCAGCAGTGACAGCCGCAATCAGCCCCAGCATTTT
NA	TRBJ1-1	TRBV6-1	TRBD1	CASSEWDSNMNTEAFF	TGTGCCAGCAGTGAATGGGACAGCAACATGAACACTGAAGCTTTCTTT